This T cell receptor beta chain is from a study of T-cell memory formation after mild COVID-19. Study overall: TCR clustering was largely donor specific.

Study findings and constraints: There were some responding clones in pre-infection memory, which suggested that cross-reactive memory had joined. Among clones peaking at day 37 in the second wave, SARS-CoV-2 specificity remained unconfirmed.

5'RACE with constant-segment primers built TCRalpha and TCRbeta cDNA libraries with UMIs. TCRdb re-called the 5' RACE reads with MiXCR, one entry per CDR3 protein. The sample includes 550,000 to 650,000 distinct CDR3 sequences, 15% to 20% seen only once; the top ten take less than 10%. In this sample, this clonotype turned up a few times. The target antigen is unknown. The origin of this receptor is an adult woman who had mild COVID-19 (a few samples of this study predate the infection). Cell type and time point are not known. The sequenced sample consisted of PBMCs or a T cell subset sorted from them (not recorded which).

The CDR3 DNA reads TGTGCCAGCAGCTTAAATTCCCCCGACAGGGCAAATACGCAGTATTTT. Translation: CASSLNSPDRANTQYF. V usage is TRBV7-3 and J usage is TRBJ2-3, with TRBD1 matching over 7 bases. The junction had 11 bases not matched to a gene; V was cut back by 1 base and J by 7 bases. This CDR3 region has 16 residues. CDR1 and CDR2 from the germline V gene are SGHTA and FQGTGA.